Detailed here is one T cell receptor beta chain. The CDR3 totals 16 residues. The sample belongs to a study of blood T cell repertoires in COVID-19. Background on the study: Collection of acute and convalescent COVID-19 samples took place in the United States, Italy and Spain. The cDNA or gDNA used as material had been derived from T cells, B-cell-depleted T cells, or PBMCs.

Per the original data handling: For nucleated cells, counts were estimated from reference gene primer amplification. The assay was immunoSEQ multiplex PCR, and TCRdb's table has in-frame clones only and misses some. That table furnishes V, J and clone size, whereas the DNA furnished D and trimming. There are more than 80,000 clones in the sample; approximately 83% occur only once, and 31% lies in the top ten. The sequence derives from a woman aged 80 or over with active or convalescent COVID-19. The sample consisted of peripheral blood. The rearrangement joins TRBV12-2 to TRBJ2-2; whether TRBD1, the table's D call, matches the DNA was not checked. TRBV12-2 is given as a pseudogene. For the CDR3, the DNA is TGTGCAAGTCGCTTAGCGGGCCAGGTGAACACCGGGGAGCTGTTTTTT. Translating gives CASRLAGQVNTGELFF.